The T cell receptor (beta chain) under discussion was sequenced for a study of T-cell memory formation after mild COVID-19. In the case of this clonotype: As the CDR3 is not closed by the conserved phenylalanine or tryptophan, this likely results from a read error. The DNA is left out, because the CDR3 cannot be placed on it with certainty; the CDR3 is given as TCRdb lists it.

Germline assignment: CDR1 SEHNR and CDR2 FQNEAQ (reference sequence). The CDR3 has 11 residues if both end residues are counted. TCRdb re-called the 5' RACE reads through MiXCR, storing one row per CDR3 protein. Of about 150,000 distinct CDR3 sequences in the sample, roughly 31% were seen once. This receptor was identified in an adult woman who had mild COVID-19 (a few samples of this study predate the infection). Cell type and time point are not known. V usage is TRBV7-9 and J usage is TRBJ2-1; no check of the table's D call, TRBD1, against the DNA was made. Sequenced: PBMCs or a T cell subset sorted from them (not recorded which). CDR3 in amino acids: CASSYRGSPTV.